What follows is one T cell receptor (beta chain) and its context. What it recognizes is unknown. These data are taken from a study of cytomegalovirus exposure and HLA in healthy donors. Study observations and caveats: One variant, a missense change in DCLRE1C, was linked in a later analysis to TCR beta V- and J-gene trimming.

V shed 0 bases and J 5 bases; nucleotides not matched to a gene: 4. This CDR3 is built from 15 residues. Germline CDR1 reads SSHAT; CDR2 reads FNYEAQ (reference sequence). The PCR made use of 60 Vbeta and 13 Jbeta primers. Only in-frame clones appear in the TCRdb table, and some are missing; sequencing was by immunoSEQ multiplex PCR. Of about 190,000 clones in the sample, around 86% were seen once. This TCR was recovered from a woman aged 50 to 65 in good health and CMV-seropositive. The rearrangement joins TRBV7-7 to TRBJ2-1; 7 bases agree with TRBD2. The material sequenced was PBMCs. This CDR3 reads CASSLAGGFDNEQFF. Here the CDR3 DNA reads TGTGCCAGCAGCTTAGCGGGGGGGTTCGACAATGAGCAGTTCTTC. Drawing the rest from reference TRBV7-7 and TRBJ2-1, the complete variable domain is GAGVSQSPRYKVTKRGQDVTLRCDPISSHATLYWYQQALGQGPEFLTYFNYEAQPDKSGLPSDRFSAERPEGSISTLTIQRTEQRDSAMYRCASSLAGGFDNEQFFGPGTRLTVL.